This TCR beta chain was identified during a study of shared clonotypes between healthy human individuals. Study information: CD4 naive and CD4 memory each took three plates per donor, while CD8 naive took two and CD8 memory one.

V lost 3 bases and J lost 3; bases outside the gene matches: 6. There are 17 residues in the CDR3. CDR1 and CDR2 from the germline V gene are MDHEN and SYDVKM. Method: immunoSEQ multiplex PCR; TCRdb's copy keeps in-frame clones and lacks some. The table shows 1.5 million to 1.9 million clones, with 98% occurring only once. The clonotype comes from a man younger than 40 in good health. Sequenced material: naive CD4+ T cells sorted from blood. Documented subset: CD45RA+ positively selected. The chain combines TRBV28 with TRBJ2-4, with TRBD2 matching over 12 bases. CDR3 residues: CASSFWTSGINKNIQYF. The CDR3 DNA is TGTGCCAGCAGTTTCTGGACTAGCGGGATAAACAAAAACATTCAGTACTTC. Full variable domain (rest looked up from reference TRBV28 and TRBJ2-4): DVKVTQSSRYLVKRTGEKVFLECVQDMDHENMFWYRQDPGLGLRLIYFSYDVKMKEKGDIPEGYSVSREKKERFSLILESASTNQTSMYLCASSFWTSGINKNIQYFGAGTRLSVL.